This TCR beta chain is drawn from a study of blood T cell repertoires in COVID-19. Turning to the study itself: Samples of COVID-19 (acute and convalescent) were obtained from the United States, Italy and Spain. From T cells, B-cell-depleted T cells, or PBMCs came the material, which was cDNA or gDNA.

The repertoire was sequenced with immunoSEQ multiplex PCR; TCRdb's copy has only in-frame clones and lacks some. The data contain approximately 190,000 clones, around 87% of them singletons. The CDR3 loop spans 14 amino acids. V shed 8 bases, J shed 0 bases, and the junction held 5 bases outside the gene matches. Germline-derived CDR1 and CDR2 are MGHDK and SYGVNS. The sequenced sample was PBMCs or T cells enriched from blood (not recorded which). This rearrangement joins TRBV25-1 to TRBJ2-3; 7 nucleotides align to TRBD2. The origin of this receptor is a woman in her thirties or forties in a cohort exposed to, infected with or recovered from COVID-19 (not recorded which). The chain's CDR3 is CASGSSGSTDTQYF. CDR3 DNA sequence: TGTGCCAGCGGGAGTAGCGGGAGCACAGATACGCAGTATTTT.